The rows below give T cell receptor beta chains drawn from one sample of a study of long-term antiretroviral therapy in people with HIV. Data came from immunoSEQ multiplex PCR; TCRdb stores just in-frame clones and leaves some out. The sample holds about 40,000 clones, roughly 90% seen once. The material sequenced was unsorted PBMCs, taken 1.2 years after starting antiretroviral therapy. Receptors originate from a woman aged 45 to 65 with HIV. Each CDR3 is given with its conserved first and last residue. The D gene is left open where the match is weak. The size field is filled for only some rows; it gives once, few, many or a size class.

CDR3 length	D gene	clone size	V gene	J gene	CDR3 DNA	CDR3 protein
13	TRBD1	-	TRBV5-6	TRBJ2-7	TGTGCCAGCAGCTTGGACAGGGGTCTCGAGCAGTACTTC	CASSLDRGLEQYF
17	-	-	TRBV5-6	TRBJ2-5	TGTGCCAGCAGCTCTTGGGGAATCGGGGGAGCGCAAGAGACCCAGTACTTC	CASSSWGIGGAQETQYF
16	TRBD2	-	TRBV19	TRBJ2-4	TGTGCCAGTAGTATAGTCGGGGTGGGTAGCGGGAACATTCAGTACTTC	CASSIVGVGSGNIQYF
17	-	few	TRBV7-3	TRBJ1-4	TGTGCCAGCAGCTTAGGTCGAAGAGACACAACTAATGAAAAACTGTTTTTT	CASSLGRRDTTNEKLFF
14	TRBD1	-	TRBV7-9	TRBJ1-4	TGTGCCAGCAGCTACAGGGGGCGCAGCGAAAAACTGTTTTTT	CASSYRGRSEKLFF
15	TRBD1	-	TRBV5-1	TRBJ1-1	TGCGCCAGCAGTGAGACAGGGATGGGTTACACTGAAGCTTTCTTT	CASSETGMGYTEAFF
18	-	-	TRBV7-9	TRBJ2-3	TGTGCCAGCAGCCCAGGGCCTGGACAGCGAACTAGCACAGATACGCAGTATTTT	CASSPGPGQRTSTDTQYF
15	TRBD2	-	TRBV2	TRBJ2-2	TGTGCCAGCACCACACTAGCGGGGGGCACCGGGGAGCTGTTTTTT	CASTTLAGGTGELFF
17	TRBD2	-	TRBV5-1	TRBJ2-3	TGCGCCAGCAGCTTGACCACGACTAGCGGGGGGGAAGATACGCAGTATTTT	CASSLTTTSGGEDTQYF
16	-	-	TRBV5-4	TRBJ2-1	TGTGCCAGCAGCTTGGGAGGCTATAGCTCCTACAATGAGCAGTTCTTC	CASSLGGYSSYNEQFF
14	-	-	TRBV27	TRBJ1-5	TGTGCCAGCAGTTTACGGGGGATGAATCAGCCCCAGCATTTT	CASSLRGMNQPQHF
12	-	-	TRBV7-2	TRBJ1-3	TGTGCCAGCAGCTTATCGGGTCCTACCATATATTTT	CASSLSGPTIYF
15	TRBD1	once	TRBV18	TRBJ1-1	TGTGCCAGCTCAACTCGGACAGGGGCGAACACTGAAGCTTTCTTT	CASSTRTGANTEAFF
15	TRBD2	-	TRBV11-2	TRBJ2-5	TGTGCCAGCAGCCCTAAGGGACTAGGGGAAGAGACCCAGTACTTC	CASSPKGLGEETQYF
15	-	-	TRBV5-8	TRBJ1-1	TGTGCCAGCATATCAGCGGGGGAGTGGAACACTGAAGCTTTCTTT	CASISAGEWNTEAFF
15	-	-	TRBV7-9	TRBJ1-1	TGTGCCAGCAGCTTAATGGGGGGGGCGGGCACTGAAGCTTTCTTT	CASSLMGGAGTEAFF
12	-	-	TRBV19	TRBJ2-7	TGTGCCAGTAGCCCCGGCCCCTACGAGCAGTACTTC	CASSPGPYEQYF